A single sample is the source of the 4 T cell receptor beta chains below, sequenced in a study of cytomegalovirus exposure and HLA in healthy donors. PCR involved 60 Vbeta and 13 Jbeta primers. Repertoires were generated with immunoSEQ multiplex PCR, while TCRdb's copy carries only in-frame clones and drops some. Here the sample spans 100,000 or so clones, roughly 77% being singletons. What was sequenced was PBMCs. The receptors derive from a woman in her fifties or sixties in good health and CMV-seropositive.

A few counts support this clone. Other nucleotide sequences from this sample produce the same CDR3. This rearrangement joins TRBV9 to TRBJ2-5; TRBD2 matches 7 bases. The CDR3 covers 14 residues. The germline gives CDR1 SGDLS, CDR2 YYNGEE. Unmatched junction bases numbered 1, after V lost 0 bases and J lost 2 bases. CDR3 DNA sequence: TGTGCCAGCAGCGTAGGCGGGGGACAAGAGACCCAGTACTTC. It specifies CASSVGGGQETQYF.

This clone has a handful of counts. The chain employs TRBV2 and TRBJ2-1; D is ambiguous. V was pared by 5 bases and J by 5 bases, with 13 bases between. There are 14 residues in the CDR3. Looked up from germline, CDR1 is SNHLY and CDR2 is FYNNEI. For the CDR3, the DNA is TGTGCCAGCAGTTTCCGTCGGGTCGACAATGAGCAGTTCTTC. This gives the protein CASSFRRVDNEQFF.

This chain connects TRBV4-1 to TRBJ2-2; no firm D call. The V end lost 1 base, the J end lost 1 base, and 7 bases lay between the germline ends. There are 15 residues in the CDR3. Per the germline V gene, CDR1 is MGHRA and CDR2 is YSYEKL. In nucleotides, the CDR3 is TGCGCCAGCAGCCAAGTGCCAGGGAACACCGGGGAGCTGTTTTTT. This codes for CASSQVPGNTGELFF.

V is TRBV7-6 and J is TRBJ1-4; possibly TRBD1 for D (5 bases). Germline CDR1 and CDR2: SGHVS and FNYEAQ. The CDR3 extends over 16 amino acids. V dropped 8 bases and J dropped 0 bases, with 16 bases sitting between them. The CDR3, as DNA: TGTGCCAGCGGCTCTCCCCTAGGGGCAACTAATGAAAAACTGTTTTTT. This codes for CASGSPLGATNEKLFF.